Each of the 10 T cell receptor beta chains below was sequenced from the same sample in a study of shared clonotypes between healthy human individuals (dated by TCRdb to the early 2020s). Libraries were prepared through the immunoSEQ multiplex PCR assay. TCRdb obtained this table from immuneACCESS and retained in-frame rearrangements with V and J assigned. These tables miss some clones; where compared with another copy, unresolved V genes account for less than half of the shortfall, and the remainder is unexplained. For this sample there are 800,000 or so clones; 90% to 98% appear just once. The ten largest account for less than 0.25% of the sample. CD8 naive samples were CD45RO-negative cells positively selected for CCR7, giving a CD45RA+CCR7+ population that excluded TemRA cells. The sample comprised naive CD8+ T cells sorted from blood. This specimen's cell subset or site label, per the study, means: CD45RA+CCR7+. The receptor set was obtained from a man younger than 45 in good health.

CDR3 DNA sequence: TGTGCCAGCAGCCCCAACACAGGGTTTTATGGCTACACCTTC. As protein: CASSPNTGFYGYTF. V usage is TRBV7-6 and J usage is TRBJ1-2; a weak D match, TRBD1 (6 bases). Per the germline V gene, CDR1 is SGHVS and CDR2 is FNYEAQ. V gave up 5 bases and J gave up 5 bases, with 15 bases separating them. This CDR3 is 14 amino acids long. Full variable domain (outside the CDR3, taken from reference TRBV7-6 and TRBJ1-2): GAGVSQSPRYKVTKRGQDVALRCDPISGHVSLYWYRQALGQGPEFLTYFNYEAQQDKSGLPNDRFSAERPEGSISTLTIQRTEQRDSAMYRCASSPNTGFYGYTFGSGTRLTVV.

V gene TRBV10-2 combines with J gene TRBJ2-2; D is undetermined. The V end lost 0 bases, the J end lost 4 bases, and 6 bases lay between the germline ends. Germline V lookup: CDR1 WSHSY, CDR2 SAAADI. CDR3 length equals 14 residues. CDR3 in amino acids: CASSESSGTGELFF. CDR3 DNA: TGCGCCAGCAGTGAGTCGTCGGGCACCGGGGAGCTGTTTTTT.

This rearrangement joins TRBV19 to TRBJ2-7; 14 positions match TRBD2. Germline loops: CDR1 LNHDA, CDR2 SQIVND (reference sequence). With 7 bases clipped from V and 6 bases from J, the junction kept 5 bases outside the gene matches. This CDR3 comprises 14 residues. The CDR3 bases are TGTGCCAGTACCCTAGGACTAGCGGGAGGCGAGCAGTACTTC. Translation gives CASTLGLAGGEQYF. Complete variable domain (other parts from reference TRBV19 and TRBJ2-7): DGGITQSPKYLFRKEGQNVTLSCEQNLNHDAMYWYRQDPGQGLRLIYYSQIVNDFQKGDIAEGYSVSREKKESFPLTVTSAQKNPTAFYLCASTLGLAGGEQYFGPGTRLTVT.

This rearrangement joins TRBV13 to TRBJ2-7, with TRBD1 identical over 9 bases. V dropped 0 bases and J dropped 3; count of bases not matched to a gene: 3. Germline V lookup: CDR1 PRHDT, CDR2 FYEKMQ (reference sequence). The CDR3 is made up of 15 amino acids. The DNA of the CDR3 is TGTGCCAGCAGCTTAGGACAGGGGGCTTTCTACGAGCAGTACTTC. This encodes CASSLGQGAFYEQYF.

The chain links TRBV14 to TRBJ2-7; the D is unclear. Between the trimmed V and J ends, which lost 0 bases and 3 bases, there was a span of 12 bases. The CDR3 is 15 residues long. Germline CDR1 and CDR2: SGHDN and FVKESK. CDR3 loop: CASSQEWGIGYEQYF. The CDR3 DNA reads as TGTGCCAGCAGCCAAGAGTGGGGAATAGGCTACGAGCAGTACTTC.

The chain recombines TRBV5-4 with TRBJ2-7, with D maybe TRBD2 (6 bases). The germline V gene encodes CDR1 SGHNT and CDR2 YYREEE (reference sequence). The V end was cut by 3 bases, the J end by 0 bases, with 10 bases between. The CDR3 has 14 residues. The CDR3 spells CASSWGESSYEQYF. In DNA form, the CDR3 reads TGTGCCAGCAGCTGGGGGGAGAGCTCCTACGAGCAGTACTTC.

The V gene is TRBV19, the J gene TRBJ2-1; 14 bases align to TRBD2. The CDR3 consists of 15 residues. CDR1 is LNHDA, CDR2 SQIVND, per germline (reference sequence). The junction had 2 bases not matched to a gene; V was cut back by 1 base and J by 9 bases. CDR3 DNA sequence: TGTGCCAGTAGTATAGTCGGACTAGCGGGAGGTGAGCAGTTCTTC. Residues: CASSIVGLAGGEQFF.

This clone is a singleton in its sample. The chain recombines TRBV7-8 with TRBJ2-3; 10 bases fit TRBD2. The germline V gene encodes CDR1 SGHVS and CDR2 FQNEAQ. J lost 0 bases, V lost 5 bases, and 5 bases had no gene match. This CDR3 comprises 16 residues. The CDR3 here is CASSPPTSGSTDTQYF. The CDR3 region has the DNA TGTGCCAGCAGCCCACCGACTAGCGGGAGCACAGATACGCAGTATTTT.

The rearrangement joins TRBV7-9 to TRBJ2-3; 10 nucleotides line up with TRBD1. V was pared by 5 bases and J by 5 bases, with 7 bases of the junction left unmatched. This CDR3 spans 15 amino acids. The germline V gene has CDR1 SEHNR and CDR2 FQNEAQ (reference sequence). The CDR3 region has the DNA TGTGCCAGCAGCCATGACAGGGGGCCAGAAGATACGCAGTATTTT. Its translation: CASSHDRGPEDTQYF.

The rearrangement links TRBV7-9 to TRBJ1-4; TRBD1 matches at 9 bases. The CDR3 is made up of 18 amino acids. V was pared by 4 bases and J by 7 bases, with 16 bases of the junction left unmatched. Per germline, CDR1 SEHNR and CDR2 FQNEAQ (reference sequence). CDR3: CASSSPTGGVRSSEKLFF. In DNA, the CDR3 is TGTGCCAGCAGCTCCCCCACAGGGGGCGTAAGGTCTAGTGAAAAACTGTTTTTT. The complete variable domain, with remaining parts taken from reference TRBV7-9 and TRBJ1-4, reads DTGVSQNPRHKITKRGQNVTFRCDPISEHNRLYWYRQTLGQGPEFLTYFQNEAQLEKSRLLSDRFSAERPKGSFSTLEIQRTEQGDSAMYLCASSSPTGGVRSSEKLFFGSGTQLSVL.